The 28 T cell receptor beta chains listed next were all sequenced from one sample in a study of blood T cell repertoires in COVID-19 (dated by TCRdb to about 2020). Libraries were made using the immunoSEQ multiplex PCR assay. TCRdb took over this immuneACCESS table, retaining in-frame rearrangements with V and J assigned. Such tables are incomplete; in checked studies, under half of the missing clones stem from an unresolved V gene, and the remainder is unexplained. The sample profile shows about 290,000 clones; about nine tenths of them were found once. The ten biggest clones cover approximately 10% of the sample. Sequencing input: peripheral blood. The receptors shown here come from a woman in her thirties with COVID-19, enrolled during active disease.

In regard to this clone: Within the sample, other DNA sequences also encode this same CDR3. The V and J genes are TRBV5-6 and TRBJ1-2, with D maybe TRBD1 (5 bases). This CDR3 region has 13 residues. CDR1 is SGHDT, CDR2 YYEEEE, per germline. Trimming left V 4 bases short and J 3 bases short, with 10 bases between. This chain's CDR3 is CASSNTGDYGYTF. CDR3 in DNA: TGTGCCAGCAGCAATACGGGGGACTATGGCTACACCTTC.

The chain uses TRBV9 and TRBJ1-2, with D possibly matching TRBD1 (6 bases). The germline V and J ends were trimmed by 0 bases and 4 bases, with 16 bases remaining between them. This CDR3 spans 16 amino acids. Germline CDR1 and CDR2: SGDLS and YYNGEE. The CDR3 bases are TGTGCCAGCAGCGTAGCCGGAGGGGGGGACTTCTATGGCTACACCTTC. It yields the protein CASSVAGGGDFYGYTF.

The chain couples TRBV6-5 to TRBJ1-1; D ambiguous. Germline CDR1 reads MNHEY; CDR2 reads SVGAGI. Between the trimmed V and J ends, which lost 6 bases and 7 bases, there was a span of 15 bases. CDR3 size: 13 residues. The CDR3 protein is CASRISTIYEAFF. The DNA for the CDR3 is TGTGCCAGCAGGATAAGCACCATCTATGAAGCTTTCTTT.

This chain links TRBV5-4 with TRBJ2-1; 9 bases fit TRBD2. Germline CDR1 reads SGHNT; CDR2 reads YYREEE (reference sequence). Trimming at V came to 4 bases and at J to 5 bases, leaving 7 bases not matched to a gene. CDR3 size: 15 residues. CDR3: CASSPGTSPDNEQFF. The CDR3 DNA reads TGTGCCAGCAGCCCCGGGACTAGCCCGGACAATGAGCAGTTCTTC.

This chain's CDR3 is CASSPVAYRLRGSEADTQYF. The CDR3 coding sequence is TGTGCCAGCTCACCAGTTGCCTATCGACTTCGGGGAAGTGAGGCAGATACGCAGTATTTT. This rearrangement joins TRBV18 to TRBJ2-3, with D perhaps matching TRBD2 (5 bases). This CDR3 has 20 amino acids. The germline CDR1 and CDR2 sequences are KGHSH and LQKENI. The ends were cut back, 2 bases at V and 4 bases at J, with 28 bases in the middle.

V is TRBV11-2 and J is TRBJ1-1; D is unresolved. The CDR3 sequence is 14 residues long. Trimming shortened V by 5 bases and J by 0 bases, and 10 bases separated the two germline ends. CDR1 SGHAT and CDR2 FQNNGV come from the germline V gene. The CDR3 loop reads CASSIGAMNTEAFF. Here the CDR3 DNA reads TGTGCCAGCAGCATAGGAGCTATGAACACTGAAGCTTTCTTT.

The chain uses TRBV7-2 and TRBJ2-1; TRBD2 matches at 7 bases. Germline trimming cut 5 bases from V and 3 bases from J; bases unmatched to any gene: 7. The CDR3 sequence is 15 residues long. Germline CDR1 reads SGHTA; CDR2 reads FQGNSA. The CDR3 reads CASSERGQGYNEQFF. Written as DNA, the CDR3 is TGTGCCAGCAGCGAGCGGGGCCAGGGCTACAATGAGCAGTTCTTC.

V gene TRBV27 combines with J gene TRBJ2-2, with 10 bases that match TRBD1. The CDR3 covers 15 residues. From germline, CDR1 is MNHEY and CDR2 SMNVEV (reference sequence). J was trimmed by 7 bases and V by 5 bases; bases with no gene match: 7. The CDR3 DNA reads TGTGCCAGCAGTCCTGACAGGGGGCTAGGCGGGGAGCTGTTTTTT. It codes for CASSPDRGLGGELFF.

Notes on this clone: Since a much larger clone is just one base distant, this may be a read error. J is TRBJ1-1 and V is TRBV5-1; D is uncertain. V lost 0 bases to trimming and J lost 1 base, with 7 bases between them. Germline V CDR1 and CDR2: SGHRS, YFSETQ. This CDR3 spans 14 amino acids. The CDR3 sequence is CASSLGAENTEAFF. As DNA, the CDR3 is TGCGCCAGCAGCTTGGGGGCAGAGAACACTGAAGCTTTCTTT.

The rearrangement uses TRBV7-6 and TRBJ2-6, with D possibly being TRBD1 (5 bases). Deletions cut 0 bases from V and 4 bases from J, with 13 bases between. The CDR3 spans 17 residues. Germline CDR1 and CDR2: SGHVS and FNYEAQ. The CDR3 here is CASSLADSSLGANVLTF. The CDR3 DNA follows: TGTGCCAGCAGCTTAGCCGACAGCTCGCTAGGGGCCAACGTCCTGACTTTC.

This sequence joins TRBV3-1 (or the pseudogene TRBV3-2) and TRBJ1-6; D gene ambiguous. Trimming removed 0 bases from V and 0 bases from J, with 9 bases in between. The CDR3 is 17 residues long. CDR1 is LGHDT, CDR2 YNNKEL, per germline (reference sequence). The CDR3 DNA reads as TGTGCCAGCAGCCAAGAGTTTAGTGCCTCCTATAATTCACCCCTCCACTTT. Encoded protein: CASSQEFSASYNSPLHF.

The chain has TRBV2 and TRBJ2-3; 8 positions agree with TRBD2. Germline V gene lookup returns CDR1 SNHLY and CDR2 FYNNEI. V was pared by 7 bases and J by 2 bases, with 8 bases of the junction left unmatched. The CDR3 totals 15 residues. The CDR3 nucleotides are TGTGCCAGCATCGGGGGGGGGCCGTACACAGATACGCAGTATTTT. Protein: CASIGGGPYTDTQYF.

The CDR3 coding sequence is TGTGCCAGCAGCCACGAGGCCGGGGGGCAGTTCTTC. Its protein product is CASSHEAGGQFF. V is TRBV5-4 and J is TRBJ2-1, with D tentatively TRBD2 (6 bases). Trimming left V 4 bases short and J 12 bases short, with 14 bases between. The CDR3 covers 12 residues. Germline values: CDR1 SGHNT, CDR2 YYREEE (reference sequence).

This clone was observed a handful of times. The chain is built from TRBV29-1 and TRBJ1-2; D not certain. The V gene's germline CDR1 is SQVTM and CDR2 ANQGSEA. The CDR3 has 13 residues. Trimming took 5 bases from V and 0 from J, leaving 10 bases between them. The CDR3: CSVNSQTNYGYTF. CDR3 bases: TGCAGCGTTAATTCACAGACTAACTATGGCTACACCTTC. Variable domain in full (rest from reference TRBV29-1 and TRBJ1-2): SAVISQKPSRDICQRGTSLTIQCQVDSQVTMMFWYRQQPGQSLTLIATANQGSEATYESGFVIDKFPISRPNLTFSTLTVSNMSPEDSSIYLCSVNSQTNYGYTFGSGTRLTVV.

The chain carries TRBV4-1 and TRBJ1-1, with 7 bases identical to TRBD1. Germline V lookup: CDR1 MGHRA, CDR2 YSYEKL. The CDR3 totals 11 residues. The J segment lost 6 bases and the V segment lost 8 bases, leaving 3 bases of the junction unmatched. The CDR3 reads CASGQEPEAFF. CDR3 in DNA: TGCGCCAGCGGACAGGAACCTGAAGCTTTCTTT.

The chain couples TRBV7-9 to TRBJ1-2; the match to TRBD1 covers 7 bases. Looked up from germline, CDR1 is SEHNR and CDR2 is FQNEAQ (reference sequence). The CDR3 length is 16 residues. V dropped 6 bases and J dropped 7; count of bases not matched to a gene: 17. Written as DNA, the CDR3 is TGTGCCAGCAGTTACGAAACAGGGGCAAAGTCCAGTGGCTACACCTTC. Its translation is CASSYETGAKSSGYTF.

The genes are TRBV3-1 (or the pseudogene TRBV3-2) and TRBJ1-1; TRBD1 might be the D (6 bases). Per germline, CDR1 LGHDT and CDR2 YNNKEL (reference sequence). The V end was cut by 1 base, the J end by 3 bases, with 21 bases between. CDR3 length equals 18 residues. CDR3 loop: CASSQVFLVGGGYTEAFF. Written as DNA, the CDR3 is TGTGCCAGCAGCCAAGTGTTTCTAGTGGGGGGGGGCTACACTGAAGCTTTCTTT.

This clone was detected a few times. The chain uses TRBV6-5 and TRBJ1-2; D perhaps matches TRBD1 (6 bases). From germline, CDR1 is MNHEY and CDR2 SVGAGI. The CDR3 is 15 amino acids. V was cut by 0 bases and J by 10 bases, with 18 bases left in between. The CDR3 is CASSYSTGLSIDYTF. CDR3 bases: TGTGCCAGCAGTTACTCAACAGGGCTTTCTATTGACTACACCTTC.

The gene calls are TRBV18 and TRBJ1-1; D possibly corresponds to TRBD1 (5 bases). Per the germline V gene, CDR1 is KGHSH and CDR2 is LQKENI. CDR3 length: 13 residues. V was shortened by 3 bases and J by 4 bases, with 9 bases between the two germline ends. CDR3 loop: CASSPGQLTEAFF. CDR3 DNA: TGTGCCAGCTCACCGGGGCAACTCACTGAAGCTTTCTTT.

This chain uses TRBV29-1 with TRBJ2-7, with D tentatively TRBD2 (5 bases). V lost 7 bases and J lost 4, with 11 bases in between. The length of the CDR3 is 11 residues. Germline CDR1 SQVTM, CDR2 ANQGSEA. CDR3 amino acids: CSAQWRYEQYF. As DNA, the CDR3 is TGCAGCGCCCAGTGGAGGTACGAGCAGTACTTC.

J is TRBJ2-7 and V is TRBV27; 8 bases align to TRBD2. CDR3 length equals 12 residues. Germline V gene sequence: CDR1 MNHEY, CDR2 SMNVEV (reference sequence). With 5 bases clipped from V and 5 bases from J, the junction kept 2 bases outside the gene matches. CDR3 bases: TGTGCCAGCAGTCACGGGGGGGACGAGCAGTACTTC. Protein sequence: CASSHGGDEQYF.

V and J are TRBV7-6 and TRBJ1-4; D uncertain. V dropped 1 base and J dropped 6 bases, with 6 bases sitting between them. From germline, CDR1 is SGHVS and CDR2 FNYEAQ. The CDR3 runs to 13 residues. CDR3 DNA sequence: TGTGCCAGCAGCTTAGAGACTCATGAAAAACTGTTTTTT. Its protein is CASSLETHEKLFF.

This chain uses TRBV5-1 with TRBJ1-6; possible D gene TRBD1, 5 bases. V lost 3 bases and J 0 bases, leaving 16 bases between the germline ends. Germline V gene sequence: CDR1 SGHRS, CDR2 YFSETQ. The CDR3 covers 18 residues. The CDR3 DNA is TGCGCCAGCAGCTGGGGCAAGAGCCCCAGCTCCTATAATTCACCCCTCCACTTT. Residues: CASSWGKSPSSYNSPLHF. The entire variable domain, with the rest obtained from reference TRBV5-1 and TRBJ1-6, is as follows: KAGVTQTPRYLIKTRGQQVTLSCSPISGHRSVSWYQQTPGQGLQFLFEYFSETQRNKGNFPGRFSGRQFSNSRSEMNVSTLELGDSALYLCASSWGKSPSSYNSPLHFGNGTRLTVT.

As regards this clone: The sample has other DNA sequences that encode this CDR3 too. V is TRBV6-1 and J is TRBJ1-2; 9 nucleotides agree with TRBD1. Unmatched junction bases numbered 7, after V lost 3 bases and J lost 8 bases. The CDR3 runs to 14 residues. Germline V gene sequence: CDR1 MNHNS, CDR2 SASEGT. CDR3 in DNA: TGTGCCAGCAGTGATCCGACAGGGGGGGGCGGCTACACCTTC. This gives the protein CASSDPTGGGGYTF.

The gene calls are TRBV19 and TRBJ1-5, with TRBD1 matching over 8 bases. This CDR3 spans 15 amino acids. V was pared by 4 bases and J by 5 bases, with 7 bases of the junction left unmatched. Germline values: CDR1 LNHDA, CDR2 SQIVND (reference sequence). The CDR3 DNA reads TGTGCCAGTAGTACTACCGGGACAGGCTATCAGCCCCAGCATTTT. It specifies CASSTTGTGYQPQHF.

The chain has TRBV18 and TRBJ1-2, with D possibly TRBD1 on 5 matching bases. The length of the CDR3 is 14 residues. Trimming stripped 4 bases from V and 3 bases from J, with 12 bases between. The germline V gene encodes CDR1 KGHSH and CDR2 LQKENI. The CDR3 bases are TGTGCCAGCTCACTGGCAGGGTTGGACTATGGCTACACCTTC. Translating gives CASSLAGLDYGYTF.

This clone was recorded only once. V usage is TRBV7-9 and J usage is TRBJ1-2; TRBD1 might be the D (6 bases). CDR3 size: 15 residues. The germline gives CDR1 SEHNR, CDR2 FQNEAQ (reference sequence). Deletions cut 6 bases from V and 8 bases from J, with 22 bases between. CDR3 sequence reads: CASRAARKGVWGYTF. Here the CDR3 DNA reads TGTGCCAGCAGGGCGGCAAGGAAGGGGGTGTGGGGCTACACCTTC.

The chain joins TRBV7-9 to TRBJ1-2, with 9 bases aligning to TRBD1. Trimming cost V 4 bases and J 2 bases; bases outside gene matches: 8. Germline V gives CDR1 SEHNR, CDR2 FQNEAQ (reference sequence). The CDR3 runs 16 residues. The CDR3 region has the DNA TGTGCCAGCAGCTCCCCAGACAGGGGGATAAACTATGGCTACACCTTC. It specifies CASSSPDRGINYGYTF. The complete variable domain, with remaining parts taken from reference TRBV7-9 and TRBJ1-2, reads DTGVSQNPRHKITKRGQNVTFRCDPISEHNRLYWYRQTLGQGPEFLTYFQNEAQLEKSRLLSDRFSAERPKGSFSTLEIQRTEQGDSAMYLCASSSPDRGINYGYTFGSGTRLTVV.